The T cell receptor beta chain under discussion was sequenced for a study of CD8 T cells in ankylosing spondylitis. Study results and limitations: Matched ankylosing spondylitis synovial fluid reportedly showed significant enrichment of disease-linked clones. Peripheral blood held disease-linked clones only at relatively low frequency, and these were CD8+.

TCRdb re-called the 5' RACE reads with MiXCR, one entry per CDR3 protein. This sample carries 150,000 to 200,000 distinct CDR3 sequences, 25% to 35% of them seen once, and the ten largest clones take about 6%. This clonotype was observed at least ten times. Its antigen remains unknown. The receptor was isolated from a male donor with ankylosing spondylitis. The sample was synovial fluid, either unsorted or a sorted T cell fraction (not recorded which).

In DNA, the CDR3 is TGTGCTAGTGGTCCTGGGACTAGCCTAAATGCAGATACGCAGTATTTT. This encodes CASGPGTSLNADTQYF. The chain carries TRBV12-5 and TRBJ2-3, with TRBD2 identical over 9 bases. The ends lost 5 bases at V and 4 bases at J; junction bases unmatched: 10. The CDR3 is made up of 16 amino acids. Germline loops: CDR1 LGHNT, CDR2 FRNRAP. Full variable domain (remainder filled in from reference TRBV12-5 and TRBJ2-3): DARVTQTPRHKVTEMGQEVTMRCQPILGHNTVFWYRQTMMQGLELLAYFRNRAPLDDSGMPKDRFSAEMPDATLATLKIQPSEPRDSAVYFCASGPGTSLNADTQYFGPGTRLTVL.